This T cell receptor (beta chain) stems from a study of cytomegalovirus exposure and HLA in healthy donors. Study-wide results and limits: It was confirmed in vitro that a few of the CMV-associated chains were specific for CMV antigens.

Using immunoSEQ multiplex PCR, the repertoire was profiled, and TCRdb retains in-frame clones only, with some absent. The sample holds more than 300,000 clones; about nine tenths are singletons and the top ten take 0.7% to 0.85%. This CDR3 region has 14 residues. The V segment lost 4 bases and the J segment 3 bases; nucleotides outside the gene matches: 5. Germline CDR1 reads SGHRS; CDR2 reads YFSETQ. This clone appeared once. The antigen is not known. The TCR comes from a woman under 30 in good health and CMV-seronegative. Sequences were obtained from PBMCs. This rearrangement joins TRBV5-1 to TRBJ2-7; 9 bases line up with TRBD1. The chain's CDR3 is CASSPGQGNYEQYF. DNA for the CDR3: TGCGCCAGCAGCCCAGGACAGGGGAACTACGAGCAGTACTTC.